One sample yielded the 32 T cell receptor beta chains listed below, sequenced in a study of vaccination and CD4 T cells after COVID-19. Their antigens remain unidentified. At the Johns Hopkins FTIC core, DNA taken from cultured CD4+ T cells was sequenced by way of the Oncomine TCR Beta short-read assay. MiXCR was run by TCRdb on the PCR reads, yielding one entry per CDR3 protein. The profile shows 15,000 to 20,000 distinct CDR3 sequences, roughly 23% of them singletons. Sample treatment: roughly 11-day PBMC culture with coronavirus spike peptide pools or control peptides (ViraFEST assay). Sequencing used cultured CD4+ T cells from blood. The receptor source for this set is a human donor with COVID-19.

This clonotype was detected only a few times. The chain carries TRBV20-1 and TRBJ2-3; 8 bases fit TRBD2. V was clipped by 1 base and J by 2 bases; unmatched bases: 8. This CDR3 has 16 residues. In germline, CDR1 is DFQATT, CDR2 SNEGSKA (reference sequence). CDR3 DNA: TGCAGTGCTAGAGGACTAGCGAGCCTTCTCACAGATACGCAGTATTTT. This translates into CSARGLASLLTDTQYF.

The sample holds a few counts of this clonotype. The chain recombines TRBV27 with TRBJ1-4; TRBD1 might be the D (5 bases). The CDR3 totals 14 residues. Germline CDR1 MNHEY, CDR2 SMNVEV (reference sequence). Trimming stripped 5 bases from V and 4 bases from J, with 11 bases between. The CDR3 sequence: CASSILGRNEKLFF. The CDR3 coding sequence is TGTGCCAGCAGTATACTGGGGCGTAATGAAAAACTGTTTTTT.

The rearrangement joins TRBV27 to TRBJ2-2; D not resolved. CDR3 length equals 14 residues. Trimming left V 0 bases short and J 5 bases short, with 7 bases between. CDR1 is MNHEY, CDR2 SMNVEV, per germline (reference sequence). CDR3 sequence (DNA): TGTGCCAGCAGTTTATCATGGGGAACCGGGGAGCTGTTTTTT. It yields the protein CASSLSWGTGELFF.

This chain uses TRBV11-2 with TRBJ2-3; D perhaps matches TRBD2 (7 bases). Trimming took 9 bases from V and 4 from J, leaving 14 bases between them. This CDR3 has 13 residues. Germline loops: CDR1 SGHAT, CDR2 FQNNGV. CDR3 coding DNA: TGTGCCAGTCAACCGGGGGGCGCAGATACGCAGTATTTT. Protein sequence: CASQPGGADTQYF.

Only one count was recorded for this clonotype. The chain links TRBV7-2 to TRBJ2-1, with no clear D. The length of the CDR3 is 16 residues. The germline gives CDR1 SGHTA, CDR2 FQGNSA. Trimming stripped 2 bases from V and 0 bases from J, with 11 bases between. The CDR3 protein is CASSLPGGDSYNEQFF. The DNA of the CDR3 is TGTGCCAGCAGCTTACCCGGTGGGGACTCCTACAATGAGCAGTTCTTC. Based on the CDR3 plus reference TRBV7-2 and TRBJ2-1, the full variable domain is GAGVSQSPSNKVTEKGKDVELRCDPISGHTALYWYRQSLGQGLEFLIYFQGNSAPDKSGLPSDRFSAERTGGSVSTLTIQRTQQEDSAVYLCASSLPGGDSYNEQFFGPGTRLTVL.

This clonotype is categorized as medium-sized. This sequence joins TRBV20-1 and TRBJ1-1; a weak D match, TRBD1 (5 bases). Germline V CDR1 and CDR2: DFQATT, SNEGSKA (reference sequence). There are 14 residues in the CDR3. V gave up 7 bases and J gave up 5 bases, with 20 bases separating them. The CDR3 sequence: CSERRGASGTEAFF. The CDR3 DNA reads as TGCAGTGAAAGGAGGGGCGCGAGCGGAACTGAAGCTTTCTTT.

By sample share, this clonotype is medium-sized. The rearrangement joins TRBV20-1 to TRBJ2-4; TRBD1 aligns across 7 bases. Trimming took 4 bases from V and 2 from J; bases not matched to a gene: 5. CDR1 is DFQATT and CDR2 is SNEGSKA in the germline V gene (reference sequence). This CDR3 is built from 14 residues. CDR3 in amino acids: CSANNRGPKNIQYF. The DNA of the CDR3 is TGCAGTGCTAACAATAGGGGGCCCAAAAACATTCAGTACTTC.

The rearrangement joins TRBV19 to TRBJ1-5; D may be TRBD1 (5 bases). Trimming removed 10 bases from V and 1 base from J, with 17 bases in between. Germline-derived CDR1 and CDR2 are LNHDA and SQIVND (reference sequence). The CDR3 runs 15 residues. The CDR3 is CAIQGSYSSNQPQHF. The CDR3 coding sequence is TGTGCCATTCAGGGTTCCTACTCAAGCAATCAGCCCCAGCATTTT.

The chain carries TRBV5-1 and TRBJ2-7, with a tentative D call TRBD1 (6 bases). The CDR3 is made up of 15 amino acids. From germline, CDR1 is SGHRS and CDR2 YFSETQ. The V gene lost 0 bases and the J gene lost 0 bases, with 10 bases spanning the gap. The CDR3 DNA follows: TGCGCCAGCAGCTTGGATCCCAGGGGCTCCTACGAGCAGTACTTC. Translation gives CASSLDPRGSYEQYF. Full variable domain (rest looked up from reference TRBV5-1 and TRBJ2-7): KAGVTQTPRYLIKTRGQQVTLSCSPISGHRSVSWYQQTPGQGLQFLFEYFSETQRNKGNFPGRFSGRQFSNSRSEMNVSTLELGDSALYLCASSLDPRGSYEQYFGPGTRLTVT.

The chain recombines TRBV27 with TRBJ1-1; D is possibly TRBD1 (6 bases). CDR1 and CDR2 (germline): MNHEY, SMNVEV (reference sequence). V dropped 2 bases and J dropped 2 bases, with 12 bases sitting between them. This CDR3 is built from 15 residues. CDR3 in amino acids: CASSLGTGKNTEAFF. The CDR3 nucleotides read TGTGCCAGCAGTTTAGGTACAGGGAAAAACACTGAAGCTTTCTTT.

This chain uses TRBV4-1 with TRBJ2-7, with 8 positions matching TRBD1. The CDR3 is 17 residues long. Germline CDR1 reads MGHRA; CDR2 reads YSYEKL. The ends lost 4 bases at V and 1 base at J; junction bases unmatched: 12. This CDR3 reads CASSRGTGDRGSYEQYF. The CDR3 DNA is TGCGCCAGCAGCCGGGGGACCGGAGACAGGGGTTCCTACGAGCAGTACTTC.

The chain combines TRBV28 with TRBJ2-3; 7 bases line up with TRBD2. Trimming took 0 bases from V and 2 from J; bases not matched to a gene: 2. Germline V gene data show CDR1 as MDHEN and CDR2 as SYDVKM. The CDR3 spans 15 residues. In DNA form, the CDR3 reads TGTGCCAGCAGTTTATGGCGGGGGACCACAGATACGCAGTATTTT. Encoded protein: CASSLWRGTTDTQYF.

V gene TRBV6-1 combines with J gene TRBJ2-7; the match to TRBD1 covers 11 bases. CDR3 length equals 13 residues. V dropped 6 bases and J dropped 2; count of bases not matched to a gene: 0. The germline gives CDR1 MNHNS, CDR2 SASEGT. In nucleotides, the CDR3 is TGTGCCAGCAGGGACAGGGGGCCCTACGAGCAGTACTTC. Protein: CASRDRGPYEQYF.

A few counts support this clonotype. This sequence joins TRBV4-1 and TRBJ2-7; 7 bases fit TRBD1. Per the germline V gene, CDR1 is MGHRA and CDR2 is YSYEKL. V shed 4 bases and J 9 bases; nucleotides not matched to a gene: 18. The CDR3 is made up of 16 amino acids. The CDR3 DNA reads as TGCGCCAGCAGCCCAGTTGGGGACAGAAGGGAACGGGGGCAGTACTTC. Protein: CASSPVGDRRERGQYF.

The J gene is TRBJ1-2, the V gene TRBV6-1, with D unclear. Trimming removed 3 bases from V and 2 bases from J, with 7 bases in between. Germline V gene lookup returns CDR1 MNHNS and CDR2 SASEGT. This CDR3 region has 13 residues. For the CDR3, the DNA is TGTGCCAGCAGTGACACGGGAAACTATGGCTACACCTTC. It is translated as CASSDTGNYGYTF.

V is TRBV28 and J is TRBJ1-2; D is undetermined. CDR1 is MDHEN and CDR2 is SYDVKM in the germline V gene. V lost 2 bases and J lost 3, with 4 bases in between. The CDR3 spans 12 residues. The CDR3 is CASSLGHYGYTF. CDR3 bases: TGTGCCAGCAGTTTAGGACACTATGGCTACACCTTC.

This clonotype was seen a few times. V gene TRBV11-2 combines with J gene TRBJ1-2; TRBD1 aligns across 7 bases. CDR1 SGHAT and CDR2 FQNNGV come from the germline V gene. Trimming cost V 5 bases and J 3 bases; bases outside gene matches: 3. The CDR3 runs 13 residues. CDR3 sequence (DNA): TGTGCCAGCAGCAGGGGGCAGGACTATGGCTACACCTTC. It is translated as CASSRGQDYGYTF.

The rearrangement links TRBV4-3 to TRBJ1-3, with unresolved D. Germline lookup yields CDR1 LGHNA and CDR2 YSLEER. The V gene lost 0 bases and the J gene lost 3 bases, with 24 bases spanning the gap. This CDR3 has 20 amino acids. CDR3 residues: CASSQDPRGVVSGSGNTIYF. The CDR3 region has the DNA TGCGCCAGCAGCCAAGACCCCCGCGGGGTGGTTTCGGGTAGTGGAAACACCATATATTTT.

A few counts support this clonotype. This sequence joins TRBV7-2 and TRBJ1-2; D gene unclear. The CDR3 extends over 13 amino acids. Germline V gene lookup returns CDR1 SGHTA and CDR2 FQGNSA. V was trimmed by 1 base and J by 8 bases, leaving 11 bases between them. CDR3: CASSLVTEGGYTF. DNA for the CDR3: TGTGCCAGCAGCTTAGTTACGGAGGGAGGCTACACCTTC.

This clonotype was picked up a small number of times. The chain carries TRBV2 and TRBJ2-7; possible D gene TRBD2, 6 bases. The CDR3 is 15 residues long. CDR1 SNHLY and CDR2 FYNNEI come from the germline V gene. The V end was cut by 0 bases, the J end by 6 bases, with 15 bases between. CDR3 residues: CASSEARGPEGEQYF. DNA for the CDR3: TGTGCCAGCAGTGAAGCGCGGGGCCCTGAGGGCGAGCAGTACTTC.

CDR3 coding DNA: TGTGCCAGCAGGGGACAGCAAGAGACCCAGTACTTC. Its protein is CASRGQQETQYF. The chain combines TRBV6-1 with TRBJ2-5; 7 bases are shared with TRBD1. Losses at the gene ends were 6 bases for V and 2 bases for J; bases not matched to a gene: 0. Germline V lookup: CDR1 MNHNS, CDR2 SASEGT. This CDR3 is built from 12 residues.

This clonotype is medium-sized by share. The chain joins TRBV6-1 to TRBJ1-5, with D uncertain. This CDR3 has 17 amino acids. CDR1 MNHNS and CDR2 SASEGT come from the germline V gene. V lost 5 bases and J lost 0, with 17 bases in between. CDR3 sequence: CASSPDGSPYSNQPQHF. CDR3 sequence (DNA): TGTGCCAGCAGTCCCGACGGGTCGCCATATAGCAATCAGCCCCAGCATTTT.

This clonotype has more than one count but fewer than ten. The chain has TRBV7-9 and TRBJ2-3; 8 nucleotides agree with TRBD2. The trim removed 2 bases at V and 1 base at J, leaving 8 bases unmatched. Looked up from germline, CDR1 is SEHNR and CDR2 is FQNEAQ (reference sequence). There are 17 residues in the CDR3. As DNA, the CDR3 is TGTGCCAGCAGCTTAATTAAGACGGGGGGGCGCACAGATACGCAGTATTTT. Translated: CASSLIKTGGRTDTQYF.

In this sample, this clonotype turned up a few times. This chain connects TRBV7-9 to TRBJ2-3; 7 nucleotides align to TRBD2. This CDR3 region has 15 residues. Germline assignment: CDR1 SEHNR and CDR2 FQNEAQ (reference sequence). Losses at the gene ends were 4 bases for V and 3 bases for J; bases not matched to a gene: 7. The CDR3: CASSSFGGGTDTQYF. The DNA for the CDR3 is TGTGCCAGCAGCTCTTTTGGGGGGGGTACAGATACGCAGTATTTT.

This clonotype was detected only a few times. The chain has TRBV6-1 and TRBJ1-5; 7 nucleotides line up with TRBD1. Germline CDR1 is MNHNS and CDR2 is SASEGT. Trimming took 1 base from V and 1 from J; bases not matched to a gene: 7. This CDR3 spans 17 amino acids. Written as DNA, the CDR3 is TGTGCCAGCAGTGAAGGTCGTAGGGGGCAGAGCAATCAGCCCCAGCATTTT. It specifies CASSEGRRGQSNQPQHF.

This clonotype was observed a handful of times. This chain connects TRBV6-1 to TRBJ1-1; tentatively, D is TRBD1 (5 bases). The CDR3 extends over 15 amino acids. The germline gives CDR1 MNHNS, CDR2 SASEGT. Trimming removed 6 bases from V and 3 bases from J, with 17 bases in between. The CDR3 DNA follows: TGTGCCAGCAGCCGCCGGGACCCCGGGTACACTGAAGCTTTCTTT. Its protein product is CASSRRDPGYTEAFF.

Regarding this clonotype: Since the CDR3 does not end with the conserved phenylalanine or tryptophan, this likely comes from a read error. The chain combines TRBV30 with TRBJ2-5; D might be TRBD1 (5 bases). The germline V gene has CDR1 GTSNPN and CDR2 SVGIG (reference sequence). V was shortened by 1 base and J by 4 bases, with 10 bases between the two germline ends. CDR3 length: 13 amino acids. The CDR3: CAWSGQLGETQYS. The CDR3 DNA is TGTGCCTGGAGTGGACAGTTGGGAGAGACCCAGTACTCC.

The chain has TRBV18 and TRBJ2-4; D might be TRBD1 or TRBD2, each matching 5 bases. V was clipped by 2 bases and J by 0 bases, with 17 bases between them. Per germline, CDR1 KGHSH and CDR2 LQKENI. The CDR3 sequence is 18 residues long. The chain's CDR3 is CASSPNTGRNLAKNIQYF. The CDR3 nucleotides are TGTGCCAGCTCACCAAACACGGGACGGAATCTAGCCAAAAACATTCAGTACTTC. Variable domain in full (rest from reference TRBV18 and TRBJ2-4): NAGVMQNPRHLVRRRGQEARLRCSPMKGHSHVYWYRQLPEEGLKFMVYLQKENIIDESGMPKERFSAEFPKEGPSILRIQQVVRGDSAAYFCASSPNTGRNLAKNIQYFGAGTRLSVL.

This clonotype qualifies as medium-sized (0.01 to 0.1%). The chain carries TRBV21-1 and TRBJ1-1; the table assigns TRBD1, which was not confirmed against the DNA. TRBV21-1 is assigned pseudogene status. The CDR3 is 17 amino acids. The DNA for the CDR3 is TGTGCCAGCAGCAAAAATGGCGCAGGGGTCCTGAACACTGAAGCTTTCTTT. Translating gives CASSKNGAGVLNTEAFF.

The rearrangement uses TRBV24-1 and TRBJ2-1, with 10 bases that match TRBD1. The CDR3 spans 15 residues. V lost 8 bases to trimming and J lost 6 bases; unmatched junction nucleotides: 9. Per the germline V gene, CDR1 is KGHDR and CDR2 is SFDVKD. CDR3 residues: CATNAAGTGVNEQFF. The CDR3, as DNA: TGTGCCACCAATGCGGCGGGGACAGGGGTCAATGAGCAGTTCTTC.

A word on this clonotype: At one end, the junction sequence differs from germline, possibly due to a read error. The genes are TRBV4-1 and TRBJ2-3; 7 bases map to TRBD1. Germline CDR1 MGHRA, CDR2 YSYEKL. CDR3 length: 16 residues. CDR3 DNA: TGCGCCAGCAGCCAAATTGGACAGGTGCTCACAAATACGCAGTATTTT. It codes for CASSQIGQVLTNTQYF.

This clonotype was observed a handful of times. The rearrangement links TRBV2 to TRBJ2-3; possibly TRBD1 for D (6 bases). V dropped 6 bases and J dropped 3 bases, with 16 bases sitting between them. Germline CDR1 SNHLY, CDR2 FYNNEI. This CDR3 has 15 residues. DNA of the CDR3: TGTGCCAGCAGGAACGGACAGTCAGATACAGATACGCAGTATTTT. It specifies CASRNGQSDTDTQYF.